The 15 T cell receptor beta chains below were found in one sample sequenced in a study of blood T cell repertoires in COVID-19. Assay used: immunoSEQ multiplex PCR; TCRdb lists only in-frame clones, some missing. This table holds 88,000 or so clones, roughly 90% found once. Material for sequencing was peripheral blood. These receptors all stem from a man in his fifties or sixties with acute or convalescent COVID-19.

Written as DNA, the CDR3 is TGTGCCAGCAGCAAAGAGAACAGCCTCTATGGCTACACCTTC. It specifies CASSKENSLYGYTF. V usage is TRBV21-1 and J usage is TRBJ1-2; the table names TRBD1, a call not compared with the DNA. TRBV21-1 is described as a pseudogene. CDR3 length: 14 residues.

This chain connects TRBV2 to TRBJ2-3; 8 nucleotides align to TRBD1. Germline CDR1 SNHLY, CDR2 FYNNEI. This CDR3 region has 14 residues. J lost 0 bases, V lost 6 bases, and 2 bases had no gene match. The CDR3 nucleotides are TGTGCCAGCAGGCAGGGGGCGAGCACAGATACGCAGTATTTT. Translation gives CASRQGASTDTQYF.

The chain has TRBV5-1 and TRBJ1-1; 10 bases are shared with TRBD1. Germline V CDR1 and CDR2: SGHRS, YFSETQ. The CDR3 has 17 amino acids. Unmatched junction bases numbered 11, after V lost 5 bases and J lost 1 base. The CDR3: CASRPGTGAFQNTEAFF. CDR3 coding DNA: TGCGCCAGCAGGCCCGGGACAGGGGCCTTTCAGAACACTGAAGCTTTCTTT.

The chain has TRBV24-1 and TRBJ1-2; D remains unclear. In germline, CDR1 is KGHDR, CDR2 SFDVKD. This CDR3 is built from 13 residues. V lost 3 bases and J 3 bases, leaving 7 bases between the germline ends. CDR3 nucleotides: TGTGCCACCAGTGATCGGGGTCACTATGGCTACACCTTC. It yields the protein CATSDRGHYGYTF.

The rearrangement uses TRBV4-1 and TRBJ2-7; 10 bases fit TRBD1. Per germline, CDR1 MGHRA and CDR2 YSYEKL. The V and J ends lost 1 base and 3 bases, in that order; junction bases with no gene match: 9. The CDR3 runs 17 residues. CDR3 protein: CASSQASGTGDLYEQYF. CDR3 in DNA: TGCGCCAGCAGCCAAGCGTCGGGGACAGGGGACCTCTACGAGCAGTACTTC.

The V and J genes are TRBV28 and TRBJ1-5; 9 nucleotides align to TRBD1. Unmatched junction bases numbered 8, after V lost 4 bases and J lost 1 base. Germline V gene data show CDR1 as MDHEN and CDR2 as SYDVKM. This CDR3 contains 17 residues. The CDR3 nucleotides read TGTGCCAGCAGTTCGACGGACAGGGGAATGAGCAATCAGCCCCAGCATTTT. The encoded protein is CASSSTDRGMSNQPQHF.

The chain uses TRBV7-2 and TRBJ1-4; 9 bases agree with TRBD1. Looked up from germline, CDR1 is SGHTA and CDR2 is FQGNSA. The CDR3 is 15 amino acids. Trimming cost V 3 bases and J 4 bases; bases outside gene matches: 3. The CDR3 nucleotides are TGTGCCAGCAGCTTCCAGGGACAGGGTAATGAAAAACTGTTTTTT. It translates to CASSFQGQGNEKLFF.

This sequence joins TRBV7-9 and TRBJ1-3; maybe TRBD1 (5 bases). Germline lookup yields CDR1 SEHNR and CDR2 FQNEAQ (reference sequence). V shed 1 base and J shed 0 bases, with 10 bases lying between them. This CDR3 is built from 16 residues. The CDR3 nucleotides are TGTGCCAGCAGCTTAGGGGGCGTATACTCTGGAAACACCATATATTTT. It encodes CASSLGGVYSGNTIYF.

The V call is TRBV2, the J call TRBJ2-4, with D possibly being TRBD1 (6 bases). V was pared by 3 bases and J by 8 bases, with 17 bases between. The CDR3 extends over 15 amino acids. Germline V gives CDR1 SNHLY, CDR2 FYNNEI. The CDR3 nucleotides read TGTGCCAGCAGTGAGGAGGCCAGGGGTTGGTACATTCAGTACTTC. Encoded protein: CASSEEARGWYIQYF.

This chain connects TRBV11-2 to TRBJ1-1, with 8 positions matching TRBD1. Trimming at V came to 4 bases and at J to 4 bases, leaving 8 bases not matched to a gene. The CDR3 runs 15 residues. In germline, CDR1 is SGHAT, CDR2 FQNNGV. CDR3: CASSYGGQGGTEAFF. CDR3 nucleotide sequence: TGTGCCAGCAGCTACGGTGGACAGGGTGGCACTGAAGCTTTCTTT.

V usage is TRBV3-1 (or the pseudogene TRBV3-2) and J usage is TRBJ2-7; TRBD2 is a possible D gene (7 bases). V lost 11 bases and J lost 1, with 15 bases in between. The CDR3 runs 13 residues. The germline V gene has CDR1 LGHDT and CDR2 YNNKEL (reference sequence). The CDR3 DNA reads TGTGCCTGGGGGGGCTGGGGGTCCTACGAGCAGTACGTC. This translates into CAWGGWGSYEQYV.

This chain joins TRBV4-1 and TRBJ1-2, with D hard to call. The germline V gene encodes CDR1 MGHRA and CDR2 YSYEKL. The CDR3 is 14 residues long. The V and J ends lost 1 base and 5 bases respectively, with 11 bases between them. CDR3 sequence reads: CASSQVLAAYGYTF. As DNA, the CDR3 is TGCGCCAGCAGCCAAGTCCTGGCGGCTTATGGCTACACCTTC.

V is TRBV15 and J is TRBJ1-1; D unresolved. CDR1 is LNHNV, CDR2 YYDKDF, per germline (reference sequence). The CDR3 covers 15 residues. The V gene lost 4 bases and the J gene lost 5 bases, with 17 bases spanning the gap. The CDR3 protein is CATSNGRPSKTEAFF. The DNA for the CDR3 is TGTGCCACCAGCAATGGGAGACCCAGCAAGACTGAAGCTTTCTTT.

V usage is TRBV7-8 and J usage is TRBJ2-5, with 7 bases aligning to TRBD1. Germline CDR1 is SGHVS and CDR2 is FQNEAQ. This CDR3 comprises 14 residues. The ends lost 4 bases at V and 4 bases at J; junction bases unmatched: 6. CDR3 bases: TGTGCCAGCAGCTGGGGACAGCCCTCAGAGACCCAGTACTTC. The encoded protein is CASSWGQPSETQYF.

The chain links TRBV28 to TRBJ1-5; 7 nucleotides agree with TRBD1. With 1 base clipped from V and 1 base from J, the junction kept 7 bases outside the gene matches. The CDR3 is 17 residues long. Germline CDR1 reads MDHEN; CDR2 reads SYDVKM. Here the CDR3 DNA reads TGTGCCAGCAGTTTATTAGGACAGGTTAAGAGCAATCAGCCCCAGCATTTT. Protein sequence: CASSLLGQVKSNQPQHF.